Shown below are 28 T cell receptor beta chains from a single sample sequenced in a study of PD-1 blockade in classical Hodgkin lymphoma (TCRdb year 2020). The time point label for this specimen denotes: cycle 2 day 1 (C2D1) of nivolumab. Every trial patient had relapsed after autologous stem cell transplantation, and cohorts A, B and C differed in prior brentuximab vedotin exposure. Library construction relied on the immunoSEQ multiplex PCR assay. The table was pulled from immuneACCESS by TCRdb, which kept in-frame rearrangements only. Such tables lose some clones; where checked, under half of the loss comes from unresolved V genes, and the rest has no known cause. Counted in this sample were about 100,000 clones; approximately 90% of them appeared once. The ten most abundant clones make up around 6.6% of the sample. This specimen was peripheral blood mononuclear cells (PBMCs), taken before the second cycle of nivolumab. The receptors originated from a human donor with classical Hodgkin lymphoma.

The V and J genes are TRBV12-5 and TRBJ1-6, with D possibly TRBD1 on 6 matching bases. CDR1 and CDR2 from the germline V gene are LGHNT and FRNRAP. Trimming removed 5 bases from V and 0 bases from J, with 17 bases in between. CDR3 length: 18 residues. The CDR3 reads CASGSWGAWDSYNSPLHF. The CDR3 DNA is TGTGCTAGTGGTAGCTGGGGGGCGTGGGACTCCTATAATTCACCCCTCCACTTT.

The chain recombines TRBV5-1 with TRBJ2-7, with D possibly matching TRBD1 (5 bases). Germline assignment: CDR1 SGHRS and CDR2 YFSETQ. Trimming took off 0 bases at V and 4 bases at J, with 20 bases between the two ends. The CDR3 has 17 amino acids. This CDR3 reads CASSLEGVYLTEYEQYF. CDR3 DNA sequence: TGCGCCAGCAGCTTGGAAGGGGTTTACTTGACCGAATACGAGCAGTACTTC.

As for this clone: In the same sample, other DNA sequences code for this CDR3. This chain's CDR3 is CASSVDTDTQYF. The CDR3 DNA reads as TGTGCCAGCAGCGTAGACACAGATACGCAGTATTTT. The rearrangement joins TRBV9 to TRBJ2-3; D is unresolved. Germline V gene lookup returns CDR1 SGDLS and CDR2 YYNGEE. The germline V and J ends were trimmed by 0 bases and 2 bases, with 1 base remaining between them. The CDR3 contains 12 residues.

The V call is TRBV10-1, the J call TRBJ2-7, with 8 bases lining up with TRBD1. CDR1 and CDR2 from the germline V gene are WNHNN and SYGVQD (reference sequence). J gave up 5 bases and V 9 bases, and 15 bases lay outside the gene matches. The CDR3 is 15 amino acids. CDR3 sequence reads: CARPPRGQGNHEQYF. The DNA of the CDR3 is TGCGCCAGGCCCCCGAGAGGACAGGGTAATCACGAGCAGTACTTC.

The chain employs TRBV28 and TRBJ1-4; 7 nucleotides match TRBD1. The length of the CDR3 is 14 residues. V shed 6 bases and J 6 bases; nucleotides not matched to a gene: 7. CDR1 is MDHEN and CDR2 is SYDVKM in the germline V gene. The CDR3 DNA reads TGTGCCAGCAGAATTCCAGGGGGGGATGAAAAACTGTTTTTT. It translates to CASRIPGGDEKLFF.

The DNA for the CDR3 is TGTGCCAGCAGCCCCCTCGAATTCTCCTACGAGCAGTACTTC. It translates to CASSPLEFSYEQYF. J is TRBJ2-7 and V is TRBV5-8; D ambiguous. V lost 4 bases to trimming and J lost 0 bases, with 11 bases between them. The CDR3 spans 14 residues. In germline, CDR1 is SGHTS, CDR2 YDEGEE.

V is TRBV7-9 and J is TRBJ1-2, with 7 bases that match TRBD1. The CDR3 sequence is 14 residues long. Trimming removed 7 bases from V and 4 bases from J; junction bases left unmatched: 9. Germline V gene sequence: CDR1 SEHNR, CDR2 FQNEAQ (reference sequence). CDR3: CASIGQDESYGYTF. The CDR3 DNA is TGTGCCAGCATCGGACAGGACGAATCCTATGGCTACACCTTC.

This chain uses TRBV19 with TRBJ1-5; a weak D match, TRBD1 (5 bases). In germline, CDR1 is LNHDA, CDR2 SQIVND (reference sequence). Trimming took 3 bases from V and 5 from J, leaving 11 bases between them. The CDR3 length is 14 residues. Here the CDR3 DNA reads TGTGCCAGTAGTATTACTGGGGGGTATCAGCCCCAGCATTTT. Amino acids: CASSITGGYQPQHF. The whole variable domain, filled in from reference TRBV19 and TRBJ1-5, reads DGGITQSPKYLFRKEGQNVTLSCEQNLNHDAMYWYRQDPGQGLRLIYYSQIVNDFQKGDIAEGYSVSREKKESFPLTVTSAQKNPTAFYLCASSITGGYQPQHFGDGTRLSIL.

The chain is built from TRBV28 and TRBJ1-1; a weak D match, TRBD1 (6 bases). Germline V CDR1 and CDR2: MDHEN, SYDVKM. Trimming stripped 6 bases from V and 5 bases from J, with 16 bases between. The CDR3 contains 14 residues. DNA for the CDR3: TGTGCCAGCAGCTTCGGGGGGGGCCGGACTGAAGCTTTCTTT. Its translation is CASSFGGGRTEAFF.

The chain links TRBV25-1 to TRBJ2-3; a possible D gene is TRBD1 (6 bases). The CDR3 runs 15 residues. The germline V gene encodes CDR1 MGHDK and CDR2 SYGVNS. V dropped 4 bases and J dropped 3 bases, with 14 bases sitting between them. The CDR3, as DNA: TGTGCCAGCAGTGGAAACAGGGCGAAGACAGATACGCAGTATTTT. Its protein product is CASSGNRAKTDTQYF.

This clone was picked up a small number of times. The genes are TRBV6-5 and TRBJ1-5; D unclear. Looked up from germline, CDR1 is MNHEY and CDR2 is SVGAGI. V was clipped by 5 bases and J by 5 bases, with 13 bases between them. The CDR3 spans 14 residues. Here the CDR3 reads CASSTSTGYQPQHF. The CDR3 DNA sequence: TGTGCCAGCAGTACATCTACGGGATATCAGCCCCAGCATTTT.

The chain joins TRBV5-4 to TRBJ2-3, with D possibly being TRBD2 (7 bases). The CDR3 is made up of 15 amino acids. The germline CDR1 and CDR2 sequences are SGHNT and YYREEE (reference sequence). V gave up 4 bases and J gave up 3 bases, with 15 bases separating them. The CDR3 is CASSLTGRVTDTQYF. In DNA, the CDR3 is TGTGCCAGCAGCCTTACAGGGAGGGTGACAGATACGCAGTATTTT. Full variable domain (missing parts from reference TRBV5-4 and TRBJ2-3): ETGVTQSPTHLIKTRGQQVTLRCSSQSGHNTVSWYQQALGQGPQFIFQYYREEENGRGNFPPRFSGLQFPNYSSELNVNALELDDSALYLCASSLTGRVTDTQYFGPGTRLTVL.

This chain uses TRBV5-1 with TRBJ2-2; maybe TRBD2 (6 bases). Germline V lookup: CDR1 SGHRS, CDR2 YFSETQ. The CDR3 is 12 residues long. The V end was cut by 5 bases, the J end by 6 bases, with 8 bases between. DNA for the CDR3: TGCGCCAGCAGTCGGAGGGCCGGGGAGCTGTTTTTT. Protein: CASSRRAGELFF.

This chain joins TRBV27 and TRBJ2-3; D might be TRBD2 (5 bases). Deletions cut 2 bases from V and 0 bases from J, with 21 bases between. CDR3 length: 19 amino acids. Germline-derived CDR1 and CDR2 are MNHEY and SMNVEV (reference sequence). The CDR3 spells CASSLRRMTILLSTDTQYF. The CDR3 DNA is TGTGCCAGCAGTTTACGGAGGATGACAATTCTACTTAGCACAGATACGCAGTATTTT.

The chain has TRBV7-8 and TRBJ1-2; 7 bases are a match to TRBD1. The V and J ends lost 3 bases and 0 bases, in that order; junction bases with no gene match: 4. In germline, CDR1 is SGHVS, CDR2 FQNEAQ. There are 15 residues in the CDR3. The CDR3 DNA follows: TGTGCCAGCAGCTTTAGGACAGGACCTAACTATGGCTACACCTTC. This codes for CASSFRTGPNYGYTF. Full variable domain (missing parts from reference TRBV7-8 and TRBJ1-2): GAGVSQSPRYKVAKRGQDVALRCDPISGHVSLFWYQQALGQGPEFLTYFQNEAQLDKSGLPSDRFFAERPEGSVSTLKIQRTQQEDSAVYLCASSFRTGPNYGYTFGSGTRLTVV.

The J gene is TRBJ1-2, the V gene TRBV7-5. TRBV7-5 is a pseudogene segment. The CDR3 contains 16 residues. The CDR3 sequence: CVRSLGRRALNYGYTF. CDR3 nucleotide sequence: TGTGTCAGAAGCTTAGGACGGAGGGCCCTAAACTATGGCTACACCTTC.

This chain joins TRBV14 and TRBJ2-1; the D gene is possibly TRBD1 (5 bases). The V end lost 0 bases, the J end lost 8 bases, and 5 bases lay between the germline ends. Germline CDR1 is SGHDN and CDR2 is FVKESK. This CDR3 is 12 amino acids long. CDR3 region: CASSQEGDEQFF. DNA for the CDR3: TGTGCCAGCAGCCAAGAAGGGGATGAGCAGTTCTTC.

The J gene is TRBJ2-1, the V gene TRBV19, with D unclear. This CDR3 spans 12 amino acids. Germline loops: CDR1 LNHDA, CDR2 SQIVND (reference sequence). V shed 8 bases and J shed 4 bases, with 9 bases lying between them. CDR3 sequence (DNA): TGTGCCAGTGGTTCTAGATACAATGAGCAGTTCTTC. Its protein is CASGSRYNEQFF.

This rearrangement joins TRBV7-3 to TRBJ1-4, with a possible D match to TRBD1 (5 bases). With 6 bases removed from V and 7 bases from J, the gap between germline ends came to 21 bases. Germline V gene data show CDR1 as SGHTA and CDR2 as FQGTGA. The CDR3 is made up of 16 amino acids. The CDR3 DNA reads TGTGCCAGCAGACAAGGCCGGGCGGGGCGGAGTGAAAAACTGTTTTTT. This translates into CASRQGRAGRSEKLFF. The full variable domain, with the rest looked up from reference TRBV7-3 and TRBJ1-4, is GAGVSQTPSNKVTEKGKYVELRCDPISGHTALYWYRQSLGQGPEFLIYFQGTGAADDSGLPNDRFFAVRPEGSVSTLKIQRTERGDSAVYLCASRQGRAGRSEKLFFGSGTQLSVL.

In its sample, this clone was seen a few times. The J gene is TRBJ1-6, the V gene TRBV5-1, with a possible D match to TRBD1 (5 bases). CDR1 is SGHRS, CDR2 YFSETQ, per germline. Trimming stripped 4 bases from V and 8 bases from J, with 13 bases between. The CDR3 consists of 14 residues. The DNA for the CDR3 is TGCGCCAGCAGCCCCAGGGACGTCTATTCACCCCTCCACTTT. Its protein is CASSPRDVYSPLHF.

This clone has a single count. The chain combines TRBV5-4 with TRBJ2-5, with 8 bases lining up with TRBD2. The DNA matches TRBJ2-7 better at its end, which makes the J call doubtful. The CDR3 is made up of 14 amino acids. CDR1 and CDR2 from the germline V gene are SGHNT and YYREEE (reference sequence). The CDR3 sequence is CASRREGGTYEQYF. Here the CDR3 DNA reads TGTGCCAGCCGTCGGGAGGGGGGGACCTACGAGCAGTACTTC.

J is TRBJ2-7 and V is TRBV30, with D hard to call. The CDR3 loop spans 12 amino acids. V dropped 2 bases and J dropped 7 bases, with 12 bases sitting between them. Looked up from germline, CDR1 is GTSNPN and CDR2 is SVGIG (reference sequence). The CDR3 coding sequence is TGTGCCTGGAGTACAAGTGGGTGGGAGCAGTACTTC. Amino acid sequence: CAWSTSGWEQYF.

This sequence joins TRBV9 and TRBJ2-7, with D perhaps TRBD1 or TRBD2 (5 bases each). Between the trimmed V and J ends, which lost 3 bases and 0 bases, there was a span of 19 bases. The CDR3 consists of 17 residues. In germline, CDR1 is SGDLS, CDR2 YYNGEE. The CDR3 DNA reads as TGTGCCAGCAGCGCAGACCCCTGGGGGACCTCCTCCTACGAGCAGTACTTC. This translates into CASSADPWGTSSYEQYF.

This chain links TRBV30 with TRBJ1-5; a possible D gene is TRBD1 (6 bases). V dropped 2 bases and J dropped 4 bases, with 15 bases sitting between them. The germline CDR1 and CDR2 sequences are GTSNPN and SVGIG (reference sequence). This CDR3 has 15 residues. Here the CDR3 DNA reads TGTGCCTGGAGTATGGGGGCTTCAAGTAATCAGCCCCAGCATTTT. This codes for CAWSMGASSNQPQHF.

This chain uses TRBV19 with TRBJ1-1; D possibly corresponds to TRBD1 (5 bases). From germline, CDR1 is LNHDA and CDR2 SQIVND (reference sequence). The CDR3 runs 12 residues. The V gene lost 5 bases and the J gene lost 4 bases, with 8 bases spanning the gap. The CDR3 here is CASSGGSTEAFF. DNA of the CDR3: TGTGCCAGTAGTGGGGGGAGCACTGAAGCTTTCTTT.

This chain uses TRBV19 with TRBJ1-4; possibly TRBD1 for D (6 bases). The CDR3 runs to 20 residues. CDR1 is LNHDA and CDR2 is SQIVND in the germline V gene (reference sequence). The V gene lost 0 bases and the J gene lost 0 bases, with 20 bases spanning the gap. This CDR3 reads CASSIDQGRVVFATNEKLFF. The CDR3 nucleotides read TGTGCCAGTAGTATAGACCAGGGGCGCGTCGTTTTCGCAACTAATGAAAAACTGTTTTTT.

The rearrangement uses TRBV28 and TRBJ2-3; D not certain. Germline assignment: CDR1 MDHEN and CDR2 SYDVKM. V was cut by 6 bases and J by 6 bases, with 16 bases left in between. The CDR3 loop spans 14 amino acids. In DNA, the CDR3 is TGTGCCAGCAGACCTCGGACGGTTAGGGATACGCAGTATTTT. Translating gives CASRPRTVRDTQYF.

The rearrangement uses TRBV9 and TRBJ2-2; weak D call: TRBD1 (8 bases). V lost 1 base and J 3 bases, leaving 13 bases between the germline ends. The germline V gene has CDR1 SGDLS and CDR2 YYNGEE. The CDR3 totals 16 residues. In DNA form, the CDR3 reads TGTGCCAGCAGCGTACAGGGGGCGGGGGACACCGGGGAGCTGTTTTTT. Amino acids: CASSVQGAGDTGELFF.